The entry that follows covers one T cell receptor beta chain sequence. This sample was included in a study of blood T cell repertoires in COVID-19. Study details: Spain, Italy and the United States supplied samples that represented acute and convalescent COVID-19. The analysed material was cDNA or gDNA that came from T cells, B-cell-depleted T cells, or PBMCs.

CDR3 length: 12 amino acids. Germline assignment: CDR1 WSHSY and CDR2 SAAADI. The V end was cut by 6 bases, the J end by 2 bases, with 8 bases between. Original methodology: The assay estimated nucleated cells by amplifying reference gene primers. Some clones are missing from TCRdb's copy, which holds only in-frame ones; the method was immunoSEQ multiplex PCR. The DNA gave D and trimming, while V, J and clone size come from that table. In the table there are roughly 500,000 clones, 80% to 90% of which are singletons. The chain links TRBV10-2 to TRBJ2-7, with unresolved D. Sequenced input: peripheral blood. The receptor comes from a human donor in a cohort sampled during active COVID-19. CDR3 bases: TGCGCCAGCAGCCACCAGGCCTACGAGCAGTACTTC. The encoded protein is CASSHQAYEQYF.